One sample yielded the 12 T cell receptor beta chains listed below, sequenced in a study of T cells in tumors after PD-1 blockade. Only in-frame clones appear in the TCRdb table, and some are missing; sequencing was by immunoSEQ multiplex PCR. The data show roughly 50,000 clones, approximately 79% seen once. The material sequenced was PBMCs, taken before anti-PD-1 treatment. All receptors come from a human donor with basal cell carcinoma.

This chain links TRBV28 with TRBJ2-2; D gene uncertain. The CDR3 is made up of 12 amino acids. V was cut by 2 bases and J by 5 bases, with 3 bases left in between. From germline, CDR1 is MDHEN and CDR2 SYDVKM. The CDR3 reads CASSLGTGELFF. The CDR3 nucleotides are TGTGCCAGCAGTTTAGGGACCGGGGAGCTGTTTTTT.

The rearrangement links TRBV5-6 to TRBJ2-2; D is possibly TRBD1 or TRBD2 (5 bases each). This CDR3 is built from 15 residues. The ends were cut back, 5 bases at V and 0 bases at J, with 11 bases in the middle. Germline V lookup: CDR1 SGHDT, CDR2 YYEEEE. CDR3: CASSSGTANTGELFF. The CDR3 DNA sequence: TGTGCCAGCAGTTCCGGGACGGCGAACACCGGGGAGCTGTTTTTT.

The chain joins TRBV6-5 to TRBJ1-1; unclear D gene. The CDR3 totals 12 residues. Trimming pared 6 bases from V and 0 bases from J, leaving 5 bases between. Germline loops: CDR1 MNHEY, CDR2 SVGAGI. CDR3 protein: CASRFMNTEAFF. The CDR3 DNA is TGTGCCAGCAGGTTTATGAACACTGAAGCTTTCTTT.

This clone was detected once. The chain's CDR3 is CASTGSSGIGGQETQYF. DNA of the CDR3: TGTGCCAGCACCGGGTCTAGCGGGATCGGCGGGCAAGAGACCCAGTACTTC. This sequence joins TRBV2 and TRBJ2-5; 9 bases match TRBD2. Looked up from germline, CDR1 is SNHLY and CDR2 is FYNNEI. The ends lost 7 bases at V and 2 bases at J; junction bases unmatched: 14. The CDR3 contains 17 residues.

The chain links TRBV6-5 to TRBJ2-2; tentatively, D is TRBD1 (6 bases). Trimming removed 10 bases from V and 5 bases from J, with 14 bases in between. This CDR3 has 13 residues. Germline CDR1 reads MNHEY; CDR2 reads SVGAGI. The DNA for the CDR3 is TGTGCCACCCGGACAGACGGAACCGGGGAGCTGTTTTTT. Its protein is CATRTDGTGELFF.

The gene calls are TRBV10-1 and TRBJ2-1; no firm D call. The CDR3 loop spans 11 amino acids. Trimming stripped 4 bases from V and 5 bases from J, with 3 bases between. Germline V CDR1 and CDR2: WNHNN, SYGVQD (reference sequence). The CDR3 DNA reads as TGCGCCAGCAGTGGGGACAATGAGCAGTTCTTC. Translating gives CASSGDNEQFF.

The chain employs TRBV24-1 and TRBJ1-1; no reliable D call. The CDR3 has 13 residues. V dropped 4 bases and J dropped 1 base, with 6 bases sitting between them. The germline gives CDR1 KGHDR, CDR2 SFDVKD. CDR3 region: CATSDFKNTEAFF. DNA of the CDR3: TGTGCCACCAGTGACTTCAAGAACACTGAAGCTTTCTTT.

The gene calls are TRBV2 and TRBJ1-5; 7 bases agree with TRBD1. The CDR3 covers 15 residues. Germline CDR1 and CDR2: SNHLY and FYNNEI. V trimming: 6 bases; J trimming: 0 bases; junction bases outside the gene matches: 5. The CDR3 nucleotides read TGTGCCAGCAGACGGACAGGAAATAGCAATCAGCCCCAGCATTTT. The encoded protein is CASRRTGNSNQPQHF.

The CDR3 nucleotides read TGCAGTGCTAGTCAGTCGAGGAACACTGAAGCTTTCTTT. This encodes CSASQSRNTEAFF. The chain combines TRBV20-1 with TRBJ1-1; D gene uncertain. Germline CDR1 reads DFQATT; CDR2 reads SNEGSKA (reference sequence). The CDR3 is 13 residues long. V shed 3 bases and J shed 1 base, with 9 bases lying between them.

The genes are TRBV10-3 and TRBJ2-2; 8 bases align to TRBD2. J lost 4 bases, V lost 2 bases, and 12 bases had no gene match. This CDR3 is 18 amino acids long. Per germline, CDR1 ENHRY and CDR2 SYGVKD. The CDR3 coding sequence is TGTGCCATCAGTGAGCGAACGACTAGCGTCGGAGCCACCGGGGAGCTGTTTTTT. It specifies CAISERTTSVGATGELFF.

V is TRBV2 and J is TRBJ2-1; 12 positions agree with TRBD2. The V gene's germline CDR1 is SNHLY and CDR2 FYNNEI. Trimming removed 3 bases from V and 8 bases from J; junction bases left unmatched: 2. This CDR3 has 14 residues. The CDR3 spells CASSEASGRDEQFF. The CDR3 nucleotides are TGTGCCAGCAGTGAGGCTAGCGGGAGGGATGAGCAGTTCTTC. Variable domain in full (rest from reference TRBV2 and TRBJ2-1): EPEVTQTPSHQVTQMGQEVILRCVPISNHLYFYWYRQILGQKVEFLVSFYNNEISEKSEIFDDQFSVERPDGSNFTLKIRSTKLEDSAMYFCASSEASGRDEQFFGPGTRLTVL.

The sample holds many counts of this clone. This chain connects TRBV5-4 to TRBJ2-5; perhaps TRBD1 as D (7 bases). This CDR3 is 15 amino acids long. From germline, CDR1 is SGHNT and CDR2 YYREEE (reference sequence). Trimming removed 4 bases from V and 5 bases from J, with 18 bases in between. CDR3 nucleotides: TGTGCCAGCAGCGACGCACAGGGGAGGAGGGAGACCCAGTACTTC. Encoded protein: CASSDAQGRRETQYF.